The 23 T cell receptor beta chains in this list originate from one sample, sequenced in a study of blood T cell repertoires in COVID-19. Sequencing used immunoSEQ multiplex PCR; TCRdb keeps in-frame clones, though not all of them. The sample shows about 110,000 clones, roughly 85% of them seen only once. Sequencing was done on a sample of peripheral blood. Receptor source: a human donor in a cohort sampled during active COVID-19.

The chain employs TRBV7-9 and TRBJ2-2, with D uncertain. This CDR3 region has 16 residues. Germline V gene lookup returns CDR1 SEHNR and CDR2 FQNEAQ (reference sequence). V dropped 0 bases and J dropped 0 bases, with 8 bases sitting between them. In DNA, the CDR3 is TGTGCCAGCAGCTTAGCGGGCAGCACGAACACCGGGGAGCTGTTTTTT. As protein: CASSLAGSTNTGELFF.

CDR3 sequence: CASSMTGGGTDTQYF. The CDR3 nucleotides are TGTGCCAGCAGCATGACAGGGGGTGGGACAGATACGCAGTATTTT. This chain links TRBV13 with TRBJ2-3; 9 nucleotides agree with TRBD1. The CDR3 length is 15 residues. Per the germline V gene, CDR1 is PRHDT and CDR2 is FYEKMQ (reference sequence). With V trimmed by 5 bases and J by 3 bases, 6 bases remained unmatched.

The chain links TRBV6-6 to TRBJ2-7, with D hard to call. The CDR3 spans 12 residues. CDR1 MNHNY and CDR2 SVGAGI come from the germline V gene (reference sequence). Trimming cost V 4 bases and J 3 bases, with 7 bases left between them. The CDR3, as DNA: TGTGCCAGCAGTTCGCTCTACTACGAGCAGTACTTC. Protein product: CASSSLYYEQYF.

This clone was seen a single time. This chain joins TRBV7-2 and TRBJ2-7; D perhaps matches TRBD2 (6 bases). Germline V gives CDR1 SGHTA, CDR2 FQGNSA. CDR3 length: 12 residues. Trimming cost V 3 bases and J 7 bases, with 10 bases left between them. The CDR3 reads CASSFGLWEQYF. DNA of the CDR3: TGTGCCAGCAGCTTCGGACTATGGGAGCAGTACTTC.

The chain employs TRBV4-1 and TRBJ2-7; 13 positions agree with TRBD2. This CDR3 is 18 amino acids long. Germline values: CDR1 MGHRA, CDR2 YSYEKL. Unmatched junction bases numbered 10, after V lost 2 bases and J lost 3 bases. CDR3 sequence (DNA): TGCGCCAGCAGCCAACCTCCGGGACTAGCGGGATGGAACTACGAGCAGTACTTC. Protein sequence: CASSQPPGLAGWNYEQYF.

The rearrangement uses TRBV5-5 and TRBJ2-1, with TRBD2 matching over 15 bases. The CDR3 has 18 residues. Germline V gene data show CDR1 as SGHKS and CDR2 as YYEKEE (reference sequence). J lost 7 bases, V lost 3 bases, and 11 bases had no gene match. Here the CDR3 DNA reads TGTGCCAGCAGCTCGTATTTTTCCGGGACTAGCGGGAGGAATGAGCAGTTCTTC. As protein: CASSSYFSGTSGRNEQFF.

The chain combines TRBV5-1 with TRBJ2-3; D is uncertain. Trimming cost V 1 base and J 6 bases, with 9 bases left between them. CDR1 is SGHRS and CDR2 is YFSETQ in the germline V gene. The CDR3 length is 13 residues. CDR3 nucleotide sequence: TGCGCCAGCAGCTTGCAGGTTTTGGATACGCAGTATTTT. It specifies CASSLQVLDTQYF.

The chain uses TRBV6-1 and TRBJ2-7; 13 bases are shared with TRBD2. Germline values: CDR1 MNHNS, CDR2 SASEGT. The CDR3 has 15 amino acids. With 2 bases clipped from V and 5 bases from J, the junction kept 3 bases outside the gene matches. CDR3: CASSELGLAGDEQYF. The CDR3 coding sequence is TGTGCCAGCAGTGAATTAGGACTAGCGGGAGACGAGCAGTACTTC.

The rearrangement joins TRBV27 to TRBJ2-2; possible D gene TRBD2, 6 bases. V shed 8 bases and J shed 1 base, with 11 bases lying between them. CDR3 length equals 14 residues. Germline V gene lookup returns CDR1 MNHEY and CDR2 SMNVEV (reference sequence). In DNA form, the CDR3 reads TGTGCCAGCGGGGGGACGGTGAACACCGGGGAGCTGTTTTTT. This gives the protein CASGGTVNTGELFF.

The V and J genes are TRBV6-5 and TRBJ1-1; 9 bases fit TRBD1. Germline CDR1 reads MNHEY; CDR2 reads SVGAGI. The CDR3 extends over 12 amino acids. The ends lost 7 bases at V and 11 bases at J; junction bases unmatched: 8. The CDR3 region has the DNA TGTGCCAGCACTCCCGGACAGGGGCGCGCTTTCTTT. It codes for CASTPGQGRAFF.

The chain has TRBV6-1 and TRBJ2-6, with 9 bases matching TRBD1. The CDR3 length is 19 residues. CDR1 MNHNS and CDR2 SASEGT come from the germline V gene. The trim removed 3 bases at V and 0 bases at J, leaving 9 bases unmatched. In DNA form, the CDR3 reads TGTGCCAGCAGTGACCGGGACAGGGCGAAGCCCTCTGGGGCCAACGTCCTGACTTTC. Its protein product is CASSDRDRAKPSGANVLTF.

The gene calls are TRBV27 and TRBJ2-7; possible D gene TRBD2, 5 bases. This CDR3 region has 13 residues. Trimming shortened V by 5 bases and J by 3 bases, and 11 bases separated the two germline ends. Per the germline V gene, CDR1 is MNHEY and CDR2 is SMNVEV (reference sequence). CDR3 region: CASSRLGGYEQYF. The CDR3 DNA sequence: TGTGCCAGCAGTCGCCTAGGAGGCTACGAGCAGTACTTC.

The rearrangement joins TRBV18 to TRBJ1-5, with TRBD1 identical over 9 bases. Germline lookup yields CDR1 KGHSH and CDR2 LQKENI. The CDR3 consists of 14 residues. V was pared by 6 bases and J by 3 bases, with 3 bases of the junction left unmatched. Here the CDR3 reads CASSRTGDNQPQHF. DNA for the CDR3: TGTGCCAGCTCGCGGACAGGGGACAATCAGCCCCAGCATTTT.

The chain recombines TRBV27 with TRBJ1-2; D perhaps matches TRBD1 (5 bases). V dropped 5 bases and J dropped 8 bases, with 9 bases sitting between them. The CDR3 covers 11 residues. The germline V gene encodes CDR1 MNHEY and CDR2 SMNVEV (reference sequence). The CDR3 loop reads CASSGGWGYTF. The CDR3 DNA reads TGTGCCAGCAGTGGGGGGTGGGGCTACACCTTC.

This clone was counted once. Written as DNA, the CDR3 is TGTGCCAGCAGATCCCAGGGGTACAATGAGCAGTTCTTC. It is translated as CASRSQGYNEQFF. The chain is built from TRBV7-9 and TRBJ2-1, with D possibly matching TRBD1 (6 bases). The ends were cut back, 6 bases at V and 4 bases at J, with 10 bases in the middle. The CDR3 has 13 amino acids. The germline CDR1 and CDR2 sequences are SEHNR and FQNEAQ (reference sequence).

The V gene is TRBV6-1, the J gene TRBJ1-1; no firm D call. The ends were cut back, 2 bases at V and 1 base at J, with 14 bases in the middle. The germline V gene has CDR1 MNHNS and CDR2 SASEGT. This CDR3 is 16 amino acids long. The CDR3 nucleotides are TGTGCCAGCAGTGAATATTTGACGGGAAAGAACACTGAAGCTTTCTTT. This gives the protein CASSEYLTGKNTEAFF.

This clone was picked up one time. The CDR3: CASSQVPRFTEAFF. CDR3 bases: TGTGCCAGCAGCCAAGTCCCCAGGTTCACTGAAGCTTTCTTT. V gene TRBV3-1 (or the pseudogene TRBV3-2) combines with J gene TRBJ1-1; D not resolved. V was trimmed by 1 base and J by 4 bases, leaving 10 bases between them. Germline CDR1 and CDR2: LGHDT and YNNKEL (reference sequence). The CDR3 loop spans 14 amino acids.

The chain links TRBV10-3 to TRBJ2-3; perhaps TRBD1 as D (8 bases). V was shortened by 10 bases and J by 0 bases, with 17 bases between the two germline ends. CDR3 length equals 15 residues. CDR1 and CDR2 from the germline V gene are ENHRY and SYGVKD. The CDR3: CATSTGGGSTDTQYF. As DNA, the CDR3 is TGTGCCACCAGCACAGGGGGAGGGAGCACAGATACGCAGTATTTT.

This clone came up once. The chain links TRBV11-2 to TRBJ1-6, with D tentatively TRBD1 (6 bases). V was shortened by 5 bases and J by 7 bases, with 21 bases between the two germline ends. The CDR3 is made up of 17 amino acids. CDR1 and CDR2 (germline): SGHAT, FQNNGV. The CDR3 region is CASSPRGPGAWNSPLHF. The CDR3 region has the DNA TGTGCCAGCAGCCCTAGGGGACCAGGGGCTTGGAATTCACCCCTCCACTTT.

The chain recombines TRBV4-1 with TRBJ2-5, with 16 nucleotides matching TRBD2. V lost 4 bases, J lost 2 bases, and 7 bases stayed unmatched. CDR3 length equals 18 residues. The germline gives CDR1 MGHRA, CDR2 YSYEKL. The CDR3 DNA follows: TGCGCCAGCAGCCGAGGGACTAGCGGGGGGGTCCGGCAAGAGACCCAGTACTTC. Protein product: CASSRGTSGGVRQETQYF.

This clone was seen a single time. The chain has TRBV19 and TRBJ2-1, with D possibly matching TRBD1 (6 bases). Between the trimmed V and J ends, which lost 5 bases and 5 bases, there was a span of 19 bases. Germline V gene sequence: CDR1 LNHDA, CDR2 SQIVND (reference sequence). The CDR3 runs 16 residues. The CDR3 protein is CASSVLQGTLNNEQFF. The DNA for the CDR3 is TGTGCCAGTAGTGTCCTCCAGGGGACACTAAACAATGAGCAGTTCTTC. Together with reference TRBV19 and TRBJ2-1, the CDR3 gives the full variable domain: DGGITQSPKYLFRKEGQNVTLSCEQNLNHDAMYWYRQDPGQGLRLIYYSQIVNDFQKGDIAEGYSVSREKKESFPLTVTSAQKNPTAFYLCASSVLQGTLNNEQFFGPGTRLTVL.

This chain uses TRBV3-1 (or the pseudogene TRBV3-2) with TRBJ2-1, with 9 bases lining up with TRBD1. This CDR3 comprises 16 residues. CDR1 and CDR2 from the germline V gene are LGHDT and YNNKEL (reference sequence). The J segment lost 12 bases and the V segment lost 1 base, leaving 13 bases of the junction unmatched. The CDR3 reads CASSQASDRGRRGQFF. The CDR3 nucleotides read TGTGCCAGCAGCCAAGCATCGGACAGGGGACGGCGGGGGCAGTTCTTC.

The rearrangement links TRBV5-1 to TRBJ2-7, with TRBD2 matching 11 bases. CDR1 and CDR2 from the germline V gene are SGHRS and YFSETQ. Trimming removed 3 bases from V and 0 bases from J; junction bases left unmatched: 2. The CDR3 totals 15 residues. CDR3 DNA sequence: TGCGCCAGCAGCTACACTAGCGGGGGCTCCTACGAGCAGTACTTC. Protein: CASSYTSGGSYEQYF.